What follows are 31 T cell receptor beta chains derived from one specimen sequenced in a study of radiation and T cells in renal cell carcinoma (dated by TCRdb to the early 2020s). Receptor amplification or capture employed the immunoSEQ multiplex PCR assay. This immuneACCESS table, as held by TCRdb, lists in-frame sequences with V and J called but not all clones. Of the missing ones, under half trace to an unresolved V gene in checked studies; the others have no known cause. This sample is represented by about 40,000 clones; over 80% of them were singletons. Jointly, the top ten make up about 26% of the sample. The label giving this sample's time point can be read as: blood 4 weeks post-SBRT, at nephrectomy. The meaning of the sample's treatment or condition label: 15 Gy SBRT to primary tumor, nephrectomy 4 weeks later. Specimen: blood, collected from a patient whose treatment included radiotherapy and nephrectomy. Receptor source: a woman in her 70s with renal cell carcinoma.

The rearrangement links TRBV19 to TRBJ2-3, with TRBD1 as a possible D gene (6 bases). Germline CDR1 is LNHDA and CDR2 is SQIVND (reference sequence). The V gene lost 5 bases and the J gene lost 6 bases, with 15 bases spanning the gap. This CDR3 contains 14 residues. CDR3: CASSPQGSSDTQYF. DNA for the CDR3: TGTGCCAGTAGTCCACAGGGTTCATCGGATACGCAGTATTTT.

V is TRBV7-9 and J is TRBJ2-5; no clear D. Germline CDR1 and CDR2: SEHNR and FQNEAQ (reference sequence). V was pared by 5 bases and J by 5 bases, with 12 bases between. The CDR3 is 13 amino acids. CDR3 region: CASSAPGRETQYF. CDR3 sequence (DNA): TGTGCCAGCAGCGCACCTGGGCGGGAGACCCAGTACTTC.

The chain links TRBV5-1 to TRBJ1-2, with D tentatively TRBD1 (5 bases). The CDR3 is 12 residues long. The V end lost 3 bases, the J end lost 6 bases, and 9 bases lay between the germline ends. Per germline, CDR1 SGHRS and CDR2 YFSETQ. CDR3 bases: TGCGCCAGCAGCTCAACAGGAGATGGCTACACCTTC. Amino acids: CASSSTGDGYTF.

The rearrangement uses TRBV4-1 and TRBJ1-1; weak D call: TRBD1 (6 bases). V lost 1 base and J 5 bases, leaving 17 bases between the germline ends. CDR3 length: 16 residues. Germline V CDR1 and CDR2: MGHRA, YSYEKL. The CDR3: CASSQAGRGRRTEAFF. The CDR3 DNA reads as TGCGCCAGCAGCCAAGCGGGCAGGGGCAGAAGGACTGAAGCTTTCTTT.

The CDR3 spells CASSKGGDSTDTQYF. The CDR3 DNA is TGTGCCAGTAGTAAAGGCGGGGACAGCACAGATACGCAGTATTTT. The chain is built from TRBV19 and TRBJ2-3; the D gene is possibly TRBD2 (6 bases). Germline V gives CDR1 LNHDA, CDR2 SQIVND (reference sequence). Trimming shortened V by 4 bases and J by 0 bases, and 11 bases separated the two germline ends. The CDR3 has 15 residues.

The CDR3 bases are TGTGCCAGCAGTTTACAGGAAACCGGACTGTCGAAACTGTTTTTT. This sequence encodes CASSLQETGLSKLFF. The chain carries TRBV2 and TRBJ1-4; weak D call: TRBD1 (5 bases). Trimming took 5 bases from V and 11 from J, leaving 21 bases between them. Germline CDR1 is SNHLY and CDR2 is FYNNEI. This CDR3 contains 15 residues.

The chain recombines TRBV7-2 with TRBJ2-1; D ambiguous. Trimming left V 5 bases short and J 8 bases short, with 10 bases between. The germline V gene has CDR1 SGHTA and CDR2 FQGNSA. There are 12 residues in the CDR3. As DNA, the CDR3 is TGTGCCAGCAGCCCCTTCGGCGATGAGCAGTTCTTC. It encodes CASSPFGDEQFF.

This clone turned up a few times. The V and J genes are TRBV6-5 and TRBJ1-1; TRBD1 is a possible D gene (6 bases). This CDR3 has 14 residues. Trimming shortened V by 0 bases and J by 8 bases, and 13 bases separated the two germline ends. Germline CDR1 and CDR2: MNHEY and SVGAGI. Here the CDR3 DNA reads TGTGCCAGCAGTTACTCGTCAGGGGACGCGGAAGCTTTCTTT. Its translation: CASSYSSGDAEAFF.

CDR3 in DNA: TGTGCCAGCAGTTTGGGGGGGTTCTCCTACAATGAGCAGTTCTTC. Translation: CASSLGGFSYNEQFF. V usage is TRBV7-2 and J usage is TRBJ2-1, with 7 positions matching TRBD2. Germline V gene sequence: CDR1 SGHTA, CDR2 FQGNSA. Unmatched junction bases numbered 5, after V lost 6 bases and J lost 0 bases. The CDR3 spans 15 residues.

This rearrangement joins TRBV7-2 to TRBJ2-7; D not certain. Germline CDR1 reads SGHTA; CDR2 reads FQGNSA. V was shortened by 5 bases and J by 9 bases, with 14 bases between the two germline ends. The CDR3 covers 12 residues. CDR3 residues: CASSPIWESQYF. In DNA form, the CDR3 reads TGTGCCAGCAGCCCCATCTGGGAATCGCAGTACTTC.

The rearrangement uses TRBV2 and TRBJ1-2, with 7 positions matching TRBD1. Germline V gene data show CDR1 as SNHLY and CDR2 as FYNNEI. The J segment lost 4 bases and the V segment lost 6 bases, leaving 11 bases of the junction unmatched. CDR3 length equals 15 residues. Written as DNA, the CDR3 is TGTGCCAGCAGCCCCAGACAGGGTCGGAGCTATGGCTACACCTTC. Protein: CASSPRQGRSYGYTF.

The CDR3 bases are TGCGCCAGCAGCCCCCAAGAGACAGCGGGGGGGATTTACGAGCAGTACTTC. It translates to CASSPQETAGGIYEQYF. The chain recombines TRBV4-1 with TRBJ2-7, with 10 bases identical to TRBD2. CDR1 is MGHRA and CDR2 is YSYEKL in the germline V gene. This CDR3 comprises 17 residues. With 4 bases clipped from V and 4 bases from J, the junction kept 13 bases outside the gene matches.

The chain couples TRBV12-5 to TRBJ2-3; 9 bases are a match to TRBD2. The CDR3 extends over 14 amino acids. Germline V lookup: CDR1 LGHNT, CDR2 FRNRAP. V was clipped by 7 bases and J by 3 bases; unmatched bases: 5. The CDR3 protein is CASASSGKTDTQYF. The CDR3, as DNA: TGTGCTAGTGCCTCTAGCGGGAAGACAGATACGCAGTATTTT.

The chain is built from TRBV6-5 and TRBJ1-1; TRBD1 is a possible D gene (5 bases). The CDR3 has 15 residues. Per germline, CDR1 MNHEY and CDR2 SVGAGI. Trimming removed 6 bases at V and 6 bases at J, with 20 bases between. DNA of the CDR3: TGTGCCAGCAGCCCACCGGGGGGGACCGTTGCTGAAGCTTTCTTT. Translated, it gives CASSPPGGTVAEAFF.

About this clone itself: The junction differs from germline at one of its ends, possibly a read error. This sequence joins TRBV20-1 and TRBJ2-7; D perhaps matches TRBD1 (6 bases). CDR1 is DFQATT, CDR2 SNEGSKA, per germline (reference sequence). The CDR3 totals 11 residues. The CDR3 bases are TGCAGTGCCAGAGGGGGATACGAGCAGTACTTC. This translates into CSARGGYEQYF.

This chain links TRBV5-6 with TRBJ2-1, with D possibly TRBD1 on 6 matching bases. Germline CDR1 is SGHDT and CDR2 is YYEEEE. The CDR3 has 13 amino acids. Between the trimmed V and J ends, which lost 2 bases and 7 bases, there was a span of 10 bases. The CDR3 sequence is CASSFERGNEQFF. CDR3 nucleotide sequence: TGTGCCAGCAGCTTCGAAAGGGGGAATGAGCAGTTCTTC. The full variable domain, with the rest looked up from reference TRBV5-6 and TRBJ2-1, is DAGVTQSPTHLIKTRGQQVTLRCSPKSGHDTVSWYQQALGQGPQFIFQYYEEEERQRGNFPDRFSGHQFPNYSSELNVNALLLGDSALYLCASSFERGNEQFFGPGTRLTVL.

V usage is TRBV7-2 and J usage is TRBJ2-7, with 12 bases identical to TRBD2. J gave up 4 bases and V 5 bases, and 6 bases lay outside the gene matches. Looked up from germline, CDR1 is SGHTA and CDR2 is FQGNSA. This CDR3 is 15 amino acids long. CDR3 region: CASSLTSGSSYEQYF. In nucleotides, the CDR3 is TGTGCCAGCAGCCTGACTAGCGGGAGTTCGTACGAGCAGTACTTC.

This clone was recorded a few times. CDR3 protein: CASSDALAGGDEQFF. The CDR3 nucleotides are TGTGCCAGCAGTGACGCACTAGCGGGAGGTGATGAGCAGTTCTTC. The chain couples TRBV2 to TRBJ2-1, with 12 bases fitting TRBD2. The germline V gene encodes CDR1 SNHLY and CDR2 FYNNEI. The CDR3 consists of 15 residues. V trimming: 3 bases; J trimming: 8 bases; junction bases outside the gene matches: 5. The full variable domain, in which reference TRBV2 and TRBJ2-1 provide the parts outside the CDR3, is EPEVTQTPSHQVTQMGQEVILRCVPISNHLYFYWYRQILGQKVEFLVSFYNNEISEKSEIFDDQFSVERPDGSNFTLKIRSTKLEDSAMYFCASSDALAGGDEQFFGPGTRLTVL.

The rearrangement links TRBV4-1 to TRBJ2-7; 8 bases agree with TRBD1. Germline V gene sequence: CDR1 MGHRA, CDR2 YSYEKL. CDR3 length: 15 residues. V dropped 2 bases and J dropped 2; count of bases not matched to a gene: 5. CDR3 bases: TGCGCCAGCAGCCAATCCGGACAGGGTACCTACGAGCAGTACTTC. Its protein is CASSQSGQGTYEQYF.

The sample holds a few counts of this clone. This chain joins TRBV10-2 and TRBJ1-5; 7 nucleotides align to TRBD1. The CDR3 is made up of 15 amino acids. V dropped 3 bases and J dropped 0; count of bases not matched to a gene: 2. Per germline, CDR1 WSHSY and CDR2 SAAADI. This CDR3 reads CASSDRGYSNQPQHF. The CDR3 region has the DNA TGCGCCAGCAGTGACAGGGGGTATAGCAATCAGCCCCAGCATTTT.

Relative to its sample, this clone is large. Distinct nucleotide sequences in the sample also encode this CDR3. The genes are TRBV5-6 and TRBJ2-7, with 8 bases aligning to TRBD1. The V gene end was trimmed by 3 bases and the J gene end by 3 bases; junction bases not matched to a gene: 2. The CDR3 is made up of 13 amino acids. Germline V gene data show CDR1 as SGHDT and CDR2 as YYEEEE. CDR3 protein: CASSSGQGYEQYF. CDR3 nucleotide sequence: TGTGCCAGCAGCTCCGGACAGGGCTACGAGCAGTACTTC.

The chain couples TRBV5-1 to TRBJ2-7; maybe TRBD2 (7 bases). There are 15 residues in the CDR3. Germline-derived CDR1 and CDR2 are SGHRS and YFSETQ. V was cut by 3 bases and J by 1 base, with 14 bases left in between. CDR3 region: CASSSSGGHSYEQYF. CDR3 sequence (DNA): TGCGCCAGCAGCTCCTCCGGGGGGCATTCCTACGAGCAGTACTTC.

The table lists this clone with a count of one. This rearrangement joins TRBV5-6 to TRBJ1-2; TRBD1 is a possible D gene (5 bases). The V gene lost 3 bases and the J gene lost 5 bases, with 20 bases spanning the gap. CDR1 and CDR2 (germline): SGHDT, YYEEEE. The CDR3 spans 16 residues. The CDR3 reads CASSSSSRQTHYGYTF. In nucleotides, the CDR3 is TGTGCCAGCAGCTCCTCGTCCAGACAGACCCATTATGGCTACACCTTC.

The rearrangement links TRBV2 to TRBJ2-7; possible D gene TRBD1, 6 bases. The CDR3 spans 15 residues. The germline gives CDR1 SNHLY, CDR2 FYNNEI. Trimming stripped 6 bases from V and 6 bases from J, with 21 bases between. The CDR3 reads CASSERTGFRVEQYF. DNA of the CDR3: TGTGCCAGCAGCGAACGAACAGGGTTTCGGGTCGAGCAGTACTTC.

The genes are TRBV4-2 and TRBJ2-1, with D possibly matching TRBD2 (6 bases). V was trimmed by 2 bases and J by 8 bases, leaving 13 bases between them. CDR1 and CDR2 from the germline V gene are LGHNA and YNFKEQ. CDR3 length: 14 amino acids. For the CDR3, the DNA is TGTGCCAGCAGCCAAAAGACTAGTAACGATGAGCAGTTCTTC. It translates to CASSQKTSNDEQFF.

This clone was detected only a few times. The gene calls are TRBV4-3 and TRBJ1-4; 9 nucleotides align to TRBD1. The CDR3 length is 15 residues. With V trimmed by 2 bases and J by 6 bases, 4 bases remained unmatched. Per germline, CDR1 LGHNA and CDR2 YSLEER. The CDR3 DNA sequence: TGCGCCAGCAGCCAAACCGGGACAGGGTATGAAAAACTGTTTTTT. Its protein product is CASSQTGTGYEKLFF.

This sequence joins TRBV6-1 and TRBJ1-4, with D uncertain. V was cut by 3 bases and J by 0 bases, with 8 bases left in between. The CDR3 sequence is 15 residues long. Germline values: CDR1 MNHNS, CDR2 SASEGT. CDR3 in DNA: TGTGCCAGCAGTGACTATGGGGCAACTAATGAAAAACTGTTTTTT. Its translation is CASSDYGATNEKLFF.

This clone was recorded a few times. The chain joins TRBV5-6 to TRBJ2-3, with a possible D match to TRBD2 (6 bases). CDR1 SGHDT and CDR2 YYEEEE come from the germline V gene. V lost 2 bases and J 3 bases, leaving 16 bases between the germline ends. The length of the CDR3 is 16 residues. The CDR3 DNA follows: TGTGCCAGCAGCTTTCGGTCCGCGGGAAGGACAGATACGCAGTATTTT. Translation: CASSFRSAGRTDTQYF.

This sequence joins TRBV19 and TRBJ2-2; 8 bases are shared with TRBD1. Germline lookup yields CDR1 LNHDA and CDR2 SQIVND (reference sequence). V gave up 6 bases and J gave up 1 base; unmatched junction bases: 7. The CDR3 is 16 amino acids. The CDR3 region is CASSRTGWGNTGELFF. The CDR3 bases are TGTGCCAGTAGCCGGACAGGGTGGGGGAACACCGGGGAGCTGTTTTTT.

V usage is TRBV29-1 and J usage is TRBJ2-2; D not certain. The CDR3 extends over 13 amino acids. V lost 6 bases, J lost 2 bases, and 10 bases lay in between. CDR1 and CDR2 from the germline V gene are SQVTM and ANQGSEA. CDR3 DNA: TGCAGCGTCGAGGTGGTAAACACCGGGGAGCTGTTTTTT. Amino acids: CSVEVVNTGELFF.

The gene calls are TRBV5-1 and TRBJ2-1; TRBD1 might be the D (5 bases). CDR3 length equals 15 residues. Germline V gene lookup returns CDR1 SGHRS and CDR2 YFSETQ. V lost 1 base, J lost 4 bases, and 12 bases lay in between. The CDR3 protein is CASSLIQGAYNEQFF. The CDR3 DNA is TGCGCCAGCAGCTTGATCCAGGGTGCGTACAATGAGCAGTTCTTC.